This T cell receptor (beta chain) comes out of a study of vaccination effects on CD4 cells after COVID-19. Having been cultured for roughly 10 days, the cells underwent CD4+ T cell isolation. Half-medium changes using IL-2 medium occurred on days 3 and 7. Turning to this clone: Its target is unknown.

The CDR3 has 16 residues. The germline V and J ends were trimmed by 0 bases and 5 bases, with 16 bases remaining between them. Germline V lookup: CDR1 KGHSH, CDR2 LQKENI. The assay was immunoSEQ multiplex PCR, and TCRdb's table has in-frame clones only and misses some. The sample lists 70,000 to 85,000 clones; roughly three quarters were seen once. Sequences were derived from CD4+ T cells from PBMCs cultured without peptide, sampled before COVID-19 vaccination. This sequence joins TRBV18 and TRBJ2-5; tentative D call: TRBD1 (8 bases). The source of this sequence is a human donor who received a COVID-19 vaccine. Here the CDR3 DNA reads TGTGCCAGCTCACCACCGCGGGGGCAGGGGGCCGAGACCCAGTACTTC. Its protein is CASSPPRGQGAETQYF.